What follows are 28 T cell receptor beta chains derived from one specimen sequenced in a study of cytomegalovirus exposure and HLA in healthy donors. Method: immunoSEQ multiplex PCR; TCRdb's copy keeps in-frame clones and lacks some. The sample includes tens of thousands of clones, 70% to 90% of them seen just once. Sequences were obtained from PBMCs. These receptors were collected from a woman under 30 in good health and CMV-seropositive.

The chain links TRBV4-2 to TRBJ1-3; 7 bases align to TRBD1. The CDR3 covers 15 residues. In germline, CDR1 is LGHNA, CDR2 YNFKEQ. V was pared by 4 bases and J by 4 bases, with 7 bases of the junction left unmatched. DNA of the CDR3: TGTGCCAGCAGCCGACAGGGAGGTACAGGAAACACCATATATTTT. Its protein is CASSRQGGTGNTIYF.

CDR3 nucleotide sequence: TGTGCCAGCAGCGTCAGAAGTGAGACCCAGTACTTC. Translating it yields CASSVRSETQYF. The chain combines TRBV11-2 with TRBJ2-5; D unclear. V dropped 5 bases and J dropped 5 bases, with 9 bases sitting between them. CDR3 length: 12 residues. Germline CDR1 reads SGHAT; CDR2 reads FQNNGV. Looking up the rest from reference TRBV11-2 and TRBJ2-5 gives the full variable domain: EAGVAQSPRYKIIEKRQSVAFWCNPISGHATLYWYQQILGQGPKLLIQFQNNGVVDDSQLPKDRFSAERLKGVDSTLKIQPAKLEDSAVYLCASSVRSETQYFGPGTRLLVL.

This chain links TRBV5-6 with TRBJ1-1; D possibly corresponds to TRBD1 (5 bases). CDR1 and CDR2 from the germline V gene are SGHDT and YYEEEE. V lost 4 bases and J 1 base, leaving 17 bases between the germline ends. The CDR3 sequence is 16 residues long. CDR3 in amino acids: CASSAAGRGRNTEAFF. The CDR3 DNA reads TGTGCCAGCAGCGCCGCGGGGCGGGGGAGGAACACTGAAGCTTTCTTT.

This clone was observed once. The V and J genes are TRBV4-1 and TRBJ2-1; D may be TRBD2 (6 bases). CDR1 and CDR2 (germline): MGHRA, YSYEKL. CDR3 length: 14 amino acids. With 7 bases removed from V and 7 bases from J, the gap between germline ends came to 17 bases. The CDR3 DNA reads TGCGCCAGCAATGGCGGGGAGGTGGGGAATGAGCAGTTCTTC. Translating it yields CASNGGEVGNEQFF.

This chain connects TRBV7-9 to TRBJ2-1, with 10 positions matching TRBD1. Trimming took 1 base from V and 8 from J; bases not matched to a gene: 2. Per the germline V gene, CDR1 is SEHNR and CDR2 is FQNEAQ (reference sequence). The CDR3 has 14 residues. The CDR3 DNA reads as TGTGCCAGCAGCTTAGTGACAGGGGGCGATGAGCAGTTCTTC. This encodes CASSLVTGGDEQFF.

CDR3: CASRGGRGILAGLFTDTQYF. For the CDR3, the DNA is TGTGCCAGCAGGGGAGGGCGAGGTATCCTAGCGGGACTTTTCACAGATACGCAGTATTTT. The chain carries TRBV2 and TRBJ2-3; TRBD2 matches 9 bases. This CDR3 is built from 20 residues. Germline V gene lookup returns CDR1 SNHLY and CDR2 FYNNEI. The V and J ends lost 6 bases and 2 bases, in that order; junction bases with no gene match: 21.

The count of this clone is one. This rearrangement joins TRBV7-2 to TRBJ1-2; 8 nucleotides agree with TRBD1. Germline values: CDR1 SGHTA, CDR2 FQGNSA. The CDR3 loop spans 16 amino acids. J lost 4 bases, V lost 4 bases, and 11 bases had no gene match. The CDR3 here is CASSSTQGAAVYGYTF. DNA for the CDR3: TGTGCCAGCAGCTCTACTCAGGGGGCGGCTGTCTATGGCTACACCTTC.

The V and J genes are TRBV27 and TRBJ2-2, with 9 positions matching TRBD2. The CDR3 is made up of 14 amino acids. The germline V gene encodes CDR1 MNHEY and CDR2 SMNVEV (reference sequence). J was trimmed by 5 bases and V by 6 bases; bases with no gene match: 4. CDR3 sequence (DNA): TGTGCCAGCAGGACGGGACTAGCAACCGGGGAGCTGTTTTTT. Protein sequence: CASRTGLATGELFF.

The chain recombines TRBV7-9 with TRBJ1-1; D gene uncertain. This CDR3 region has 15 residues. Germline CDR1 is SEHNR and CDR2 is FQNEAQ (reference sequence). V lost 5 bases and J 1 base, leaving 14 bases between the germline ends. Here the CDR3 reads CASSESKTANTEAFF. The CDR3, as DNA: TGTGCCAGCAGCGAAAGTAAAACAGCGAACACTGAAGCTTTCTTT.

This chain joins TRBV19 and TRBJ2-4, with 13 bases identical to TRBD2. Germline CDR1 LNHDA, CDR2 SQIVND (reference sequence). V shed 4 bases, J shed 5 bases, and the junction held 5 bases outside the gene matches. CDR3 length equals 16 residues. This CDR3 is CASSNGTSGIQNIQYF. CDR3 in DNA: TGTGCCAGTAGTAACGGGACTAGCGGGATCCAAAACATTCAGTACTTC.

This chain joins TRBV11-3 and TRBJ2-3; D not certain. Germline V lookup: CDR1 SGHNT, CDR2 YENEEA. The V and J ends lost 1 base and 3 bases respectively, with 8 bases between them. The CDR3 has 14 amino acids. The CDR3 region has the DNA TGTGCCAGCAGCTTAGGATCTAGGACAGATACGCAGTATTTT. Translated, it gives CASSLGSRTDTQYF. Full variable domain (rest looked up from reference TRBV11-3 and TRBJ2-3): EAGVVQSPRYKIIEKKQPVAFWCNPISGHNTLYWYLQNLGQGPELLIRYENEEAVDDSQLPKDRFSAERLKGVDSTLKIQPAELGDSAVYLCASSLGSRTDTQYFGPGTRLTVL.

J is TRBJ2-7 and V is TRBV4-3, with D maybe TRBD2 (5 bases). There are 15 residues in the CDR3. Trimming pared 1 base from V and 1 base from J, leaving 11 bases between. The germline CDR1 and CDR2 sequences are LGHNA and YSLEER. CDR3 nucleotides: TGCGCCAGCAGCCAAGCTTTCGGGGTGTCCTACGAGCAGTACTTC. Encoded protein: CASSQAFGVSYEQYF.

The rearrangement joins TRBV7-2 to TRBJ2-5, with D uncertain. CDR1 is SGHTA, CDR2 FQGNSA, per germline. Deletions cut 3 bases from V and 2 bases from J, with 7 bases between. CDR3 length equals 13 residues. The CDR3 DNA reads TGTGCCAGCAGCTTCGGTACGCAAGAGACCCAGTACTTC. It is translated as CASSFGTQETQYF.

The chain uses TRBV6-5 and TRBJ1-6, with D possibly TRBD1 on 5 matching bases. The V end lost 10 bases, the J end lost 10 bases, and 17 bases lay between the germline ends. The CDR3 has 13 residues. In germline, CDR1 is MNHEY, CDR2 SVGAGI. The CDR3 DNA reads as TGTGCCACCGCCATCACCAGGGAATCACCCCTCCACTTT. Translation: CATAITRESPLHF.

The chain uses TRBV18 and TRBJ1-1; TRBD1 aligns across 8 bases. CDR1 is KGHSH and CDR2 is LQKENI in the germline V gene. The CDR3 spans 15 residues. The V and J ends lost 3 bases and 0 bases, in that order; junction bases with no gene match: 3. CDR3 region: CASSPRGHMNTEAFF. The CDR3 DNA reads as TGTGCCAGCTCACCCAGGGGGCACATGAACACTGAAGCTTTCTTT.

The chain couples TRBV18 to TRBJ1-1, with D unresolved. Trimming cost V 0 bases and J 9 bases, with 17 bases left between them. The CDR3 runs 15 residues. CDR1 and CDR2 from the germline V gene are KGHSH and LQKENI. CDR3 amino acids: CASSPPGTGVSQAFF. The DNA of the CDR3 is TGTGCCAGCTCACCACCGGGTACGGGAGTTTCTCAAGCTTTCTTT.

This chain links TRBV2 with TRBJ2-1, with a weak D call TRBD2 (6 bases). Trimming took 8 bases from V and 4 from J, leaving 15 bases between them. The CDR3 extends over 14 amino acids. Per germline, CDR1 SNHLY and CDR2 FYNNEI. The CDR3 nucleotides read TGTGCCAGCGACGGGGGACTGTTGTACAATGAGCAGTTCTTC. Its translation: CASDGGLLYNEQFF. Supplemented by reference TRBV2 and TRBJ2-1, the full variable domain reads EPEVTQTPSHQVTQMGQEVILRCVPISNHLYFYWYRQILGQKVEFLVSFYNNEISEKSEIFDDQFSVERPDGSNFTLKIRSTKLEDSAMYFCASDGGLLYNEQFFGPGTRLTVL.

On this clone itself: The junction does not match germline at one end; this may be a read error. V gene TRBV6-1 combines with J gene TRBJ2-3; TRBD1 is a possible D gene (5 bases). Per germline, CDR1 MNHNS and CDR2 SASEGT. The CDR3 is 18 residues long. CDR3 protein: CASSEAWGWGPNTDTQYF. The DNA of the CDR3 is TGTGCCAGCAGCGAAGCATGGGGCTGGGGTCCGAACACAGATACGCAGTATTTT.

The chain has TRBV12-5 and TRBJ1-2, with TRBD1 identical over 10 bases. The CDR3 spans 14 residues. Germline values: CDR1 LGHNT, CDR2 FRNRAP. Trimming cost V 4 bases and J 8 bases; bases outside gene matches: 7. The CDR3 is CASGSTGGVEGYTF. The DNA of the CDR3 is TGTGCTAGTGGTTCGACAGGGGGCGTAGAGGGCTACACCTTC. The full variable domain, in which reference TRBV12-5 and TRBJ1-2 provide the parts outside the CDR3, is DARVTQTPRHKVTEMGQEVTMRCQPILGHNTVFWYRQTMMQGLELLAYFRNRAPLDDSGMPKDRFSAEMPDATLATLKIQPSEPRDSAVYFCASGSTGGVEGYTFGSGTRLTVV.

V and J are TRBV7-9 and TRBJ1-2, with TRBD1 matching over 8 bases. Germline V CDR1 and CDR2: SEHNR, FQNEAQ (reference sequence). The CDR3 length is 14 residues. The V and J ends lost 5 bases and 5 bases, in that order; junction bases with no gene match: 7. CDR3 sequence reads: CASSPQRTGYGYTF. CDR3 in DNA: TGTGCCAGCAGCCCTCAGCGGACAGGGTATGGCTACACCTTC.

The genes are TRBV18 and TRBJ2-7; D gene ambiguous. CDR1 KGHSH and CDR2 LQKENI come from the germline V gene. The CDR3 is 14 residues long. V lost 2 bases, J lost 0 bases, and 8 bases lay in between. The CDR3 loop reads CASSPKEFSYEQYF. Written as DNA, the CDR3 is TGTGCCAGCTCACCAAAGGAGTTCTCCTACGAGCAGTACTTC.

This clone was counted a single time. The chain has TRBV14 and TRBJ1-2, with D unresolved. CDR3 length: 15 amino acids. V shed 0 bases and J shed 4 bases, with 12 bases lying between them. Germline values: CDR1 SGHDN, CDR2 FVKESK. CDR3 sequence: CASSQDNSYFYGYTF. CDR3 in DNA: TGTGCCAGCAGCCAAGACAACAGCTATTTCTATGGCTACACCTTC.

In its sample, this clone was seen once. The DNA of the CDR3 is TGTGCCAGTAGTATAGATACAGGGTATCCGGCCTTCTACGAGCAGTACTTC. Protein product: CASSIDTGYPAFYEQYF. This rearrangement joins TRBV19 to TRBJ2-7; perhaps TRBD1 as D (6 bases). Germline V gives CDR1 LNHDA, CDR2 SQIVND (reference sequence). CDR3 size: 17 residues. The V end was cut by 0 bases, the J end by 3 bases, with 18 bases between.

This clone has a handful of counts. The CDR3 DNA sequence: TGTGCCAGTACTAGTTCTGGGGCCAACGTCCTGACTTTC. Translating it yields CASTSSGANVLTF. V usage is TRBV19 and J usage is TRBJ2-6; D unresolved. The V end lost 7 bases, the J end lost 1 base, and 5 bases lay between the germline ends. Looked up from germline, CDR1 is LNHDA and CDR2 is SQIVND (reference sequence). There are 13 residues in the CDR3.

The rearrangement links TRBV15 to TRBJ2-7; the match to TRBD1 covers 9 bases. The germline gives CDR1 LNHNV, CDR2 YYDKDF (reference sequence). Unmatched junction bases numbered 13, after V lost 5 bases and J lost 2 bases. CDR3 length: 17 amino acids. CDR3 sequence: CATSRFGQGPGAYEQYF. The CDR3 coding sequence is TGTGCCACCAGCCGTTTTGGACAGGGGCCAGGGGCCTACGAGCAGTACTTC.

This clone was seen many times. This chain connects TRBV21-1 to TRBJ1-5. TRBV21-1 is assigned pseudogene status. The CDR3 is 13 amino acids. In nucleotides, the CDR3 is TGTGCCAGCAGCAGGGACTGGGAGCGGCCCCAGCATTTT. This codes for CASSRDWERPQHF.

The chain joins TRBV28 to TRBJ2-1; TRBD2 is a possible D gene (6 bases). V shed 11 bases and J shed 9 bases, with 14 bases lying between them. The CDR3 loop spans 11 amino acids. Germline V lookup: CDR1 MDHEN, CDR2 SYDVKM. The CDR3, as DNA: TGTGCCGACAATAATAGCGGTGAGCAGTTCTTC. This codes for CADNNSGEQFF.

The J gene is TRBJ2-2, the V gene TRBV2; TRBD1 might be the D (5 bases). In germline, CDR1 is SNHLY, CDR2 FYNNEI. With 1 base removed from V and 2 bases from J, the gap between germline ends came to 17 bases. There are 18 residues in the CDR3. The CDR3 spells CASSEGQGIPINTGELFF. Here the CDR3 DNA reads TGTGCCAGCAGTGAAGGGCAGGGAATCCCTATAAACACCGGGGAGCTGTTTTTT.